The clone carrying this TCR beta chain was seen repeatedly, ten times or more. This sample stems from a study of regulatory T cells in long-lasting Graves disease. For TCR beta, libraries came from iRepertoire HTBI primers and Arm-PCR of CDR3 regions. MiXCR, applied by TCRdb to the multiplex PCR reads, yields one record per CDR3 protein. The table has under 500,000 distinct CDR3 sequences, around 20% seen once. Time point noted: persistent/refractory GD, antithyroid drugs over 5 years with positive TRAb. PBMCs provided the RNA from which the TCR library was made. The material was peripheral blood mononuclear cells (PBMCs), obtained when the disease was refractory, from a patient treated with antithyroid drugs. This receptor was obtained from a female donor with Graves disease.

The CDR3 loop is CASSPAGRVEQYF. The CDR3 nucleotides are TGTGCCAGCAGTCCAGCGGGACGGGTCGAGCAGTACTTC. The chain has TRBV12-3 or TRBV12-4 and TRBJ2-7; 7 bases align to TRBD2. V trimming: 5 bases; J trimming: 6 bases; junction bases outside the gene matches: 7. There are 13 residues in the CDR3.